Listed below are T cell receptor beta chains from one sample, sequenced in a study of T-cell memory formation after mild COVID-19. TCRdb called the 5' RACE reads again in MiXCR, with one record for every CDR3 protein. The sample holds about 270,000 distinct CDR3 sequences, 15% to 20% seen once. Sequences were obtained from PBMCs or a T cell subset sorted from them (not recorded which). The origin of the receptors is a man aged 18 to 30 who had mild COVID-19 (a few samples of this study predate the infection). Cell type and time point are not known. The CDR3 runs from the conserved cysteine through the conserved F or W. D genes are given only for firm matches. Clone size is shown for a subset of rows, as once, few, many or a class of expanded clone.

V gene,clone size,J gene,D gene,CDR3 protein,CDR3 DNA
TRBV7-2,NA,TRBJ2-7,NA,CASSLRRGYEQYF,TGTGCCAGCAGCTTACGTAGGGGCTATGAGCAGTACTTC
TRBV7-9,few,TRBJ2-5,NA,CASSTGQSGETQYF,TGTGCCAGCAGCACCGGACAGAGCGGAGAGACCCAGTACTTC
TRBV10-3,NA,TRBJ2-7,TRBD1,CASRPGQGYYEQYF,TGTGCCAGCCGGCCGGGACAGGGGTACTACGAGCAGTACTTC
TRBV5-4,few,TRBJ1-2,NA,CASRMGDRNYGYTF,TGTGCCAGCAGAATGGGGGACCGTAACTATGGCTACACCTTC
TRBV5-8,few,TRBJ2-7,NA,CASSPGGQVAQQYF,TGTGCCAGCAGCCCCGGGGGACAAGTGGCGCAGCAGTACTTC
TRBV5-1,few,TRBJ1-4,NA,CASSLSSTTNEKLFF,TGCGCCAGCAGCTTGTCCAGTACAACTAATGAAAAACTGTTTTTT
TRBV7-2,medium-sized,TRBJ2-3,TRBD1,CASSPDRNTDTQYF,TGTGCCAGCAGCCCGGACAGGAACACAGATACGCAGTATTTT
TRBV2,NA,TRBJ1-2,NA,CASTKGREENGYTF,TGTGCCAGCACAAAGGGCAGGGAGGAGAATGGCTACACCTTC
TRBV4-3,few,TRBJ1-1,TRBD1,CASSQEGQTYTEAFF,TGCGCCAGCAGCCAAGAGGGACAGACTTACACTGAAGCTTTCTTT
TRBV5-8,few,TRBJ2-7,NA,CASSSQFGQTYEQYF,TGTGCCAGCAGCTCTCAATTCGGACAGACCTACGAGCAGTACTTC
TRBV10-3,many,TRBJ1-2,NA,CAIMGGMDYGYTF,TGTGCCATCATGGGGGGCATGGACTATGGCTACACCTTC
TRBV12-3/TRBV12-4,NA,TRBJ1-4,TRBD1,CASTRTGEDEKLFF,TGTGCCAGCACCCGGACAGGGGAAGATGAAAAACTGTTTTTT
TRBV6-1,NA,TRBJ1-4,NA,CASSDRGLGEKLFF,TGTGCCAGCAGTGATCGGGGCCTTGGGGAAAAACTGTTTTTT
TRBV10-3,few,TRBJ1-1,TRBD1,CAIRQYRGQNTEAFF,TGTGCCATCAGACAATACAGGGGGCAGAACACTGAAGCTTTCTTT
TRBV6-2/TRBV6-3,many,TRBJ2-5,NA,CASTTGDGQETQYF,TGTGCCAGCACCACGGGGGACGGCCAAGAGACCCAGTACTTC
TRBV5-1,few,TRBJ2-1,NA,CASSLVGRDREQFF,TGCGCCAGCAGCTTGGTAGGTCGTGACAGGGAGCAGTTCTTC
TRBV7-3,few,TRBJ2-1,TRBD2,CASSLRAGGPDEQFF,TGTGCCAGCAGCTTAAGGGCGGGGGGGCCAGATGAGCAGTTCTTC
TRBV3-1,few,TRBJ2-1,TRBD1,CASSKDRDGDEQFF,TGTGCCAGCAGCAAGGACAGGGACGGGGATGAGCAGTTCTTC
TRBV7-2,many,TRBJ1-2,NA,CASSLVGGDYGYTF,TGTGCCAGCAGCTTAGTCGGGGGAGACTATGGCTACACCTTC
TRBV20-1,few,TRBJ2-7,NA,CSAVQSGGYEQYF,TGCAGTGCCGTACAATCGGGCGGCTACGAGCAGTACTTC
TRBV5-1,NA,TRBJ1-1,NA,CASSLPQGNTEAFF,TGCGCCAGCAGCTTGCCCCAGGGGAACACTGAAGCTTTCTTT
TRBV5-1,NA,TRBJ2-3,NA,CASSLKGHTDTQYF,TGCGCCAGCAGCTTGAAGGGCCATACAGATACGCAGTATTTT
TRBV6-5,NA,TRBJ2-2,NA,CASSYSMVLVNTGELFF,TGTGCCAGCAGTTACTCGATGGTACTAGTTAACACCGGGGAGCTGTTTTTT
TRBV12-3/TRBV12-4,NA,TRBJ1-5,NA,CASSFPPQPQHF,TGTGCCAGCAGTTTCCCCCCCCAGCCCCAGCATTTT
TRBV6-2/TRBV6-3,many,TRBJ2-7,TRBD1,CASRPVTGSEQYF,TGTGCCAGCAGACCGGTGACAGGGAGCGAGCAGTACTTC
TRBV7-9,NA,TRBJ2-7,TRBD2,CASSPWVWGGSYEQYF,TGTGCCAGCAGCCCCTGGGTCTGGGGGGGCTCCTACGAGCAGTACTTC
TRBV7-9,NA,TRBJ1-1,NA,CASSLLGAEAFF,TGTGCCAGCAGCTTATTGGGGGCTGAAGCTTTCTTT
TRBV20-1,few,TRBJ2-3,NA,CSAGQRARKDTQYF,TGCAGTGCTGGACAGCGAGCCCGTAAAGATACGCAGTATTTT
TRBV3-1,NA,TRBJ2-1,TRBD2,CASSQVSGGAFEQFF,TGTGCCAGCAGCCAAGTTAGCGGGGGGGCTTTTGAGCAGTTCTTC
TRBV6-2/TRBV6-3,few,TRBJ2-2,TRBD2,CASSYSTSGGIGELFF,TGTGCCAGCAGTTACTCGACTAGCGGGGGAATCGGGGAGCTGTTTTTT
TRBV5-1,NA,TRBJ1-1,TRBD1,CASSLAGDRGTEAFF,TGCGCCAGCAGCTTGGCCGGAGACAGGGGTACTGAAGCTTTCTTT
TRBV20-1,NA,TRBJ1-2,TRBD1,CSASGTVYGYTF,TGCAGTGCTAGCGGGACAGTCTATGGCTACACCTTC
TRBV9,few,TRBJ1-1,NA,CASSVGWRVTENTEAFF,TGTGCCAGCAGCGTAGGATGGAGGGTGACAGAGAACACTGAAGCTTTCTTT
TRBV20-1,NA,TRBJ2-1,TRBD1,CSAWDRGRRSYNEQFF,TGCAGTGCTTGGGACAGGGGGCGCAGGTCCTACAATGAGCAGTTCTTC
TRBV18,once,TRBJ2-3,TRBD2,CASSPSGGGSYTQYF,TGTGCCAGCTCACCCAGCGGGGGCGGCTCATATACGCAGTATTTT
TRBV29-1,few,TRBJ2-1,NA,CSVARGSGNEQFF,TGCAGCGTTGCCCGGGGGTCGGGCAATGAGCAGTTCTTC
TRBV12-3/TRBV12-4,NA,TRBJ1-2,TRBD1,CASSTSDRRHYGYTF,TGTGCCAGCAGTACCTCGGACAGGAGGCACTATGGCTACACCTTC
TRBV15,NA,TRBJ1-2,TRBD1,CATSIGTEYYGYTF,TGTGCCACCAGCATAGGGACAGAATACTATGGCTACACCTTC
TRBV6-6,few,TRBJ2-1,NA,CASSFPRRGDEQFF,TGTGCCAGCAGTTTTCCGAGAAGGGGCGATGAGCAGTTCTTC
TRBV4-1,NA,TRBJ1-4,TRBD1,CASSQDRKGAVNEKLFF,TGCGCCAGCAGCCAAGATCGGAAGGGGGCCGTTAATGAAAAACTGTTTTTT
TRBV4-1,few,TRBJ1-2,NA,CASSQRLGGHGYTF,TGCGCCAGCAGCCAAAGGTTGGGGGGGCATGGCTACACCTTC
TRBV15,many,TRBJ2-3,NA,CATSRDRGRGATDTQYF,TGTGCCACCAGCAGAGATCGGGGCAGGGGGGCAACAGATACGCAGTATTTT
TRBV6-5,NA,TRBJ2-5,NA,CASSPIEGQETQYF,TGTGCCAGCAGCCCAATCGAGGGGCAAGAGACCCAGTACTTC
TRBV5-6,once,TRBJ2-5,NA,CASSFKGAQETQYF,TGTGCCAGCAGCTTTAAAGGGGCGCAAGAGACCCAGTACTTC
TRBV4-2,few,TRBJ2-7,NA,CASSRHAGTYEQYF,TGTGCCAGCAGCCGCCATGCCGGGACCTACGAGCAGTACTTC
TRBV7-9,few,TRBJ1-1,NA,CASSFDLPGAFF,TGTGCCAGCAGCTTCGACCTACCGGGAGCTTTCTTT
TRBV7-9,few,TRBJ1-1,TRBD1,CASSSQGAAEAFF,TGTGCCAGCAGTTCTCAGGGGGCTGCTGAAGCTTTCTTT
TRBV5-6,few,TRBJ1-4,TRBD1,CASSLTGGGGEKLFF,TGTGCCAGCAGCTTGACAGGGGGCGGCGGTGAAAAACTGTTTTTT
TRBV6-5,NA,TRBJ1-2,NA,CASREQANYGYTF,TGTGCCAGCAGGGAACAGGCGAACTATGGCTACACCTTC
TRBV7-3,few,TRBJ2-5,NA,CASSTGGAETQYF,TGTGCCAGCAGTACCGGGGGCGCAGAGACCCAGTACTTC
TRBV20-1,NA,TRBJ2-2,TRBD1,CSARDVRGLAGELFF,TGCAGTGCTAGAGATGTCAGGGGGTTGGCCGGGGAGCTGTTTTTT
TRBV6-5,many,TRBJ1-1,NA,CASRRNGADTEAFF,TGTGCCAGCAGACGTAATGGGGCGGATACTGAAGCTTTCTTT
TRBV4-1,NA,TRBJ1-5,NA,CASSPPGEPQHF,TGCGCCAGCAGCCCCCCGGGAGAGCCCCAGCATTTT